This record covers a single TCR beta chain. The entry originates in a study of T-cell reconstitution after alpha-beta-depleted transplantation in children. It was with unique molecular identifiers that the TCRbeta library was prepared. TCRdb analysed the PCR reads with MiXCR anew, one entry per CDR3 protein. The repertoire holds 670,000 or so distinct CDR3 sequences, with about an eighth as singletons. The CDR3 has 15 residues. The germline V gene encodes CDR1 SNHLY and CDR2 FYNNEI. V gave up 6 bases and J gave up 3 bases; unmatched junction bases: 4. The receptor was isolated from a girl aged 2 to 9 with congenital amegakaryocytic thrombocytopenia, due to receive a stem cell transplant. The sequenced sample was PBMCs, obtained before TCRalphabeta/CD19-depleted stem cell transplant. The J gene is TRBJ2-3, the V gene TRBV2, with TRBD2 matching over 12 bases. The CDR3 DNA follows: TGTGCCAGCAGATTACTAGCGGGAGGAACAGATACGCAGTATTTT. This translates into CASRLLAGGTDTQYF.